A single sample gave rise to the 8 T cell receptor beta chains below, sequenced in a study of T cell responses to AZD1222 COVID-19 vaccine. TCRdb keeps only in-frame clones here, not all; method: immunoSEQ multiplex PCR. The sample shows about 150,000 clones, about nine tenths of them seen only once. The sample consisted of peripheral blood, taken on day 0 of AZD1222 vaccination. These receptors all come from an adult in good health.

About this clone itself: This sample also contains other DNA sequences that code for the same CDR3. The CDR3 region is CASSVVSTGELFF. CDR3 DNA sequence: TGTGCCAGCAGCGTAGTGAGCACCGGGGAGCTGTTTTTT. The chain uses TRBV9 and TRBJ2-2; D is unresolved. Germline V CDR1 and CDR2: SGDLS, YYNGEE. This CDR3 is 13 amino acids long. Trimming shortened V by 0 bases and J by 4 bases, and 4 bases separated the two germline ends.

The rearrangement links TRBV7-9 to TRBJ2-1; 10 positions match TRBD2. CDR3 length equals 14 residues. Per the germline V gene, CDR1 is SEHNR and CDR2 is FQNEAQ (reference sequence). V was pared by 6 bases and J by 5 bases, with 4 bases of the junction left unmatched. The CDR3 DNA reads TGTGCCAGCAGTCCCGGGACTAGCGACAATGAGCAGTTCTTC. Translated, it gives CASSPGTSDNEQFF. Looking up the rest from reference TRBV7-9 and TRBJ2-1 gives the full variable domain: DTGVSQNPRHKITKRGQNVTFRCDPISEHNRLYWYRQTLGQGPEFLTYFQNEAQLEKSRLLSDRFSAERPKGSFSTLEIQRTEQGDSAMYLCASSPGTSDNEQFFGPGTRLTVL.

The rearrangement joins TRBV5-1 to TRBJ1-3; a weak D match, TRBD1 (6 bases). The CDR3 is 15 residues long. From germline, CDR1 is SGHRS and CDR2 YFSETQ. V lost 4 bases and J 0 bases, leaving 11 bases between the germline ends. The CDR3 region is CASSGSGASGNTIYF. Written as DNA, the CDR3 is TGCGCCAGCAGCGGGTCGGGGGCCTCTGGAAACACCATATATTTT.

The V and J genes are TRBV14 and TRBJ1-5; D may be TRBD1 (5 bases). Looked up from germline, CDR1 is SGHDN and CDR2 is FVKESK. The CDR3 sequence is 16 residues long. V dropped 4 bases and J dropped 6 bases, with 19 bases sitting between them. CDR3 protein: CASSLLEQVGPQPQHF. The CDR3 nucleotides read TGTGCCAGCAGCCTTTTAGAACAGGTAGGACCTCAGCCCCAGCATTTT.

The count of this clone is one. This chain connects TRBV4-1 to TRBJ2-7; tentatively, D is TRBD1 or TRBD2 (5 bases each). The V gene's germline CDR1 is MGHRA and CDR2 YSYEKL. Trimming cost V 4 bases and J 5 bases, with 21 bases left between them. The CDR3 is made up of 16 amino acids. The CDR3 sequence: CASSPAVGTALDEQYF. DNA for the CDR3: TGCGCCAGCAGCCCCGCAGTCGGGACCGCGCTTGACGAGCAGTACTTC.

This sequence joins TRBV2 and TRBJ2-1, with TRBD2 matching over 11 bases. In germline, CDR1 is SNHLY, CDR2 FYNNEI. CDR3 length: 14 amino acids. The V gene end was trimmed by 8 bases and the J gene end by 4 bases; junction bases not matched to a gene: 4. The CDR3 nucleotides read TGTGCCAGCGGGAGGACTAGCGGGTACAATGAGCAGTTCTTC. It encodes CASGRTSGYNEQFF. Complete variable domain (other parts from reference TRBV2 and TRBJ2-1): EPEVTQTPSHQVTQMGQEVILRCVPISNHLYFYWYRQILGQKVEFLVSFYNNEISEKSEIFDDQFSVERPDGSNFTLKIRSTKLEDSAMYFCASGRTSGYNEQFFGPGTRLTVL.

This clone showed up just a few times. The rearrangement links TRBV2 to TRBJ2-1, with 8 positions matching TRBD1. Trimming removed 6 bases from V and 4 bases from J; junction bases left unmatched: 5. Germline assignment: CDR1 SNHLY and CDR2 FYNNEI. The CDR3 totals 14 residues. The CDR3 loop is CASSRTGSYNEQFF. The DNA of the CDR3 is TGTGCCAGCAGCAGGACAGGGTCATACAATGAGCAGTTCTTC. Based on the CDR3 plus reference TRBV2 and TRBJ2-1, the full variable domain is EPEVTQTPSHQVTQMGQEVILRCVPISNHLYFYWYRQILGQKVEFLVSFYNNEISEKSEIFDDQFSVERPDGSNFTLKIRSTKLEDSAMYFCASSRTGSYNEQFFGPGTRLTVL.

This clone is a singleton in its sample. The gene calls are TRBV19 and TRBJ2-6; 7 nucleotides line up with TRBD1. The junction had 14 bases not matched to a gene; V was cut back by 0 bases and J by 0 bases. CDR3 length: 21 residues. CDR1 is LNHDA and CDR2 is SQIVND in the germline V gene (reference sequence). The CDR3 sequence: CASSIDTGALRGSSGANVLTF. CDR3 in DNA: TGTGCCAGTAGTATAGATACAGGGGCTCTCCGCGGAAGCTCTGGGGCCAACGTCCTGACTTTC.